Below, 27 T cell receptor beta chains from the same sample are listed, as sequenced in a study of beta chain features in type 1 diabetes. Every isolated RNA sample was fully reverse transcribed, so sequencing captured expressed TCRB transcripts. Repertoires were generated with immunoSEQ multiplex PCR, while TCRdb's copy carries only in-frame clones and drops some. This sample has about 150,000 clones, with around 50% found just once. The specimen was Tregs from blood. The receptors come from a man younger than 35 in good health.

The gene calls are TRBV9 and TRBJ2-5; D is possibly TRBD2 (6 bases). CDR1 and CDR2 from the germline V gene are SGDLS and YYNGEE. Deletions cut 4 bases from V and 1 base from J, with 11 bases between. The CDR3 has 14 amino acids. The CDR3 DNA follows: TGTGCCAGCAGCCAATCGACTAGCCAAGAGACCCAGTACTTC. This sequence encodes CASSQSTSQETQYF.

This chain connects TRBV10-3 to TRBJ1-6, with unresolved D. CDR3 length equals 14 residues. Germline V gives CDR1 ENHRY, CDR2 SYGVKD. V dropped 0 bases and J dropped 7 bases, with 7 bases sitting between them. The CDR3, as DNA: TGTGCCATCAGTGAGTCGCGGTGGAATTCACCCCTCCACTTT. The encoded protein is CAISESRWNSPLHF.

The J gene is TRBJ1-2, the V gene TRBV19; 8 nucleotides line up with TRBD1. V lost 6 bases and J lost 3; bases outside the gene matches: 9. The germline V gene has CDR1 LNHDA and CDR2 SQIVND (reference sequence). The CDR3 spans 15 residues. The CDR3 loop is CASRQGQGLYYGYTF. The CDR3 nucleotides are TGTGCCAGTAGGCAAGGACAGGGCTTGTACTATGGCTACACCTTC.

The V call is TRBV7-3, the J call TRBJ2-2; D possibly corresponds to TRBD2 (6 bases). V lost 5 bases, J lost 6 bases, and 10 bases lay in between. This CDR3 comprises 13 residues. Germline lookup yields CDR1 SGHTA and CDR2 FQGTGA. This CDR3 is CASSPPGAGELFF. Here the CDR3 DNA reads TGTGCCAGCAGCCCCCCGGGAGCCGGGGAGCTGTTTTTT.

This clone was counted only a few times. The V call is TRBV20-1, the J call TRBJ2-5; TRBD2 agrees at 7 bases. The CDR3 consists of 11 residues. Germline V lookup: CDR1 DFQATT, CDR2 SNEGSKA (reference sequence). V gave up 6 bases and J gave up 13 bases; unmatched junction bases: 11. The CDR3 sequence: CSAKMGLLLYF. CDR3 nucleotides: TGCAGTGCGAAAATGGGACTACTACTGTACTTC.

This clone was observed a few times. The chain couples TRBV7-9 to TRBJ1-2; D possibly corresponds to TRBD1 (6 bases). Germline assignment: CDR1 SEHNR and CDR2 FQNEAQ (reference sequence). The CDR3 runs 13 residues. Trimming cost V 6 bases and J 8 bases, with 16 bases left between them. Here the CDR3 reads CASRDTGSWGYTF. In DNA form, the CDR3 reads TGTGCCAGCAGGGATACAGGGAGCTGGGGCTACACCTTC.

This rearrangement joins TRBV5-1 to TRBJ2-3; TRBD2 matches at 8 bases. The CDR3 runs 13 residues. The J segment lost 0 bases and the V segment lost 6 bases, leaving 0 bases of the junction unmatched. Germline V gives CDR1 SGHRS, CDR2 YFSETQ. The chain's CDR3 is CASTSGSTDTQYF. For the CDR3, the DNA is TGCGCCAGCACTAGCGGGAGCACAGATACGCAGTATTTT.

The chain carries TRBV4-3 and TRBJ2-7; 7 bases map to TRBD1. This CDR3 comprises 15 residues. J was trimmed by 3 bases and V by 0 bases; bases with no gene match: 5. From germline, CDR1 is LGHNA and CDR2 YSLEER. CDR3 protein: CASSQDHRGFYEQYF. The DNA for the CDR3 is TGCGCCAGCAGCCAAGACCACAGGGGATTCTACGAGCAGTACTTC.

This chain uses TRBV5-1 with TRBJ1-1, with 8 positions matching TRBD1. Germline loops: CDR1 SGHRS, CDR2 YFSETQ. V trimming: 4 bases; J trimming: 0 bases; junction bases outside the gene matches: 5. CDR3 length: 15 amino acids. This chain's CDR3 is CASSRTGPMNTEAFF. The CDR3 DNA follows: TGCGCCAGCAGCCGGACAGGGCCCATGAACACTGAAGCTTTCTTT.

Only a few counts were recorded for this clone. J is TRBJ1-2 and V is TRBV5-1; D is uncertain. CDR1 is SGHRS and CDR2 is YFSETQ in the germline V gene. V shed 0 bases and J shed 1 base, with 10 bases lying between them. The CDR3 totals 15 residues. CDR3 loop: CASSLDPTFNYGYTF. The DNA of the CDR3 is TGCGCCAGCAGCTTGGACCCGACTTTTAACTATGGCTACACCTTC. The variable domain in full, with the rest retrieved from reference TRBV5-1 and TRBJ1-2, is KAGVTQTPRYLIKTRGQQVTLSCSPISGHRSVSWYQQTPGQGLQFLFEYFSETQRNKGNFPGRFSGRQFSNSRSEMNVSTLELGDSALYLCASSLDPTFNYGYTFGSGTRLTVV.

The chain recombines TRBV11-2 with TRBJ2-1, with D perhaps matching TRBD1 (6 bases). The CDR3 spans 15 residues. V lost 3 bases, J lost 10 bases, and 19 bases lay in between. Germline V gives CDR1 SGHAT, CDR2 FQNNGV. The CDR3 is CASSFFISGTMEQFF. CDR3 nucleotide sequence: TGTGCCAGCAGCTTTTTTATCTCAGGGACAATGGAGCAGTTCTTC.

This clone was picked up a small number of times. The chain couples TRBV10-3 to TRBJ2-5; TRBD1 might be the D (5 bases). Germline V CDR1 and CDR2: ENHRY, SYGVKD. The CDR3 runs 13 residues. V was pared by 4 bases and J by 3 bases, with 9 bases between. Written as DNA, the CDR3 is TGTGCCATCAGTGTTACAGGCAAAGAGACCCAGTACTTC. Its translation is CAISVTGKETQYF.

CDR3 sequence: CASSLGTSGVTDTQYF. CDR3 sequence (DNA): TGTGCCAGCAGCTTGGGGACTAGCGGGGTCACAGATACGCAGTATTTT. The rearrangement joins TRBV5-4 to TRBJ2-3, with TRBD2 matching 12 bases. Looked up from germline, CDR1 is SGHNT and CDR2 is YYREEE (reference sequence). CDR3 length: 16 residues. With V trimmed by 0 bases and J by 2 bases, 1 base remained unmatched.

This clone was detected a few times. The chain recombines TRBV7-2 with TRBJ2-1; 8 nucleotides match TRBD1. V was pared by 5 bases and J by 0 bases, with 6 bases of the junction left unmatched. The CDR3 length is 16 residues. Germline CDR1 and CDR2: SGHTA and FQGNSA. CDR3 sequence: CASSPRTGSSYNEQFF. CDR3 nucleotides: TGTGCCAGCAGCCCCCGGACAGGGAGCTCCTACAATGAGCAGTTCTTC. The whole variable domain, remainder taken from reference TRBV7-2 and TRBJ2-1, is GAGVSQSPSNKVTEKGKDVELRCDPISGHTALYWYRQSLGQGLEFLIYFQGNSAPDKSGLPSDRFSAERTGGSVSTLTIQRTQQEDSAVYLCASSPRTGSSYNEQFFGPGTRLTVL.

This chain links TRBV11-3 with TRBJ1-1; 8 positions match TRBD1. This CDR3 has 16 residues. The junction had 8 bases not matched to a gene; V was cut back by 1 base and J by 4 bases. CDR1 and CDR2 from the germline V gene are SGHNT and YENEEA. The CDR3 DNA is TGTGCCAGCAGCTTAGGCGGGACAGGCGGTGGCACTGAAGCTTTCTTT. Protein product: CASSLGGTGGGTEAFF.

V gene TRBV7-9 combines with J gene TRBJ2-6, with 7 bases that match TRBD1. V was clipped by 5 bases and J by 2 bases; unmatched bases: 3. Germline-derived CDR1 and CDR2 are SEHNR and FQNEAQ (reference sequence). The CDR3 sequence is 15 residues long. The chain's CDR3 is CASSHTGAGANVLTF. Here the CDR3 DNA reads TGTGCCAGCAGCCATACAGGGGCTGGGGCCAACGTCCTGACTTTC.

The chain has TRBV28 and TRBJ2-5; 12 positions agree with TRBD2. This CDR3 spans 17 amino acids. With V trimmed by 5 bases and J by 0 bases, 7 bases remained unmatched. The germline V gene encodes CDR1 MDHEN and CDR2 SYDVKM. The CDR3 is CASSSTSGRSYQETQYF. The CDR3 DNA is TGTGCCAGCAGTAGTACTAGCGGGAGGTCGTACCAAGAGACCCAGTACTTC.

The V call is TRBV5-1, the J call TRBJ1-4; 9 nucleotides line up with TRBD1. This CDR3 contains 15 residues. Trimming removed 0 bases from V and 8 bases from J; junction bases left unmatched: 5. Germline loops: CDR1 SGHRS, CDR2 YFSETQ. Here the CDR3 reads CASSLARTGDEKLFF. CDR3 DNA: TGCGCCAGCAGCTTGGCTAGGACAGGGGACGAAAAACTGTTTTTT. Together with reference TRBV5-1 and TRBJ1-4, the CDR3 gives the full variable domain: KAGVTQTPRYLIKTRGQQVTLSCSPISGHRSVSWYQQTPGQGLQFLFEYFSETQRNKGNFPGRFSGRQFSNSRSEMNVSTLELGDSALYLCASSLARTGDEKLFFGSGTQLSVL.

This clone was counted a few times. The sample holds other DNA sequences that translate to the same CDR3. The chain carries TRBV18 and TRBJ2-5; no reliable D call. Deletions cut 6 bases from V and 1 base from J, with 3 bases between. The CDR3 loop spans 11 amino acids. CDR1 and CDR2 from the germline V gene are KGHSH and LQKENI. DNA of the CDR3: TGTGCCAGCTCTCTCCAAGAGACCCAGTACTTC. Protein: CASSLQETQYF.

The CDR3 region is CSVKPGQGKYEQYF. Written as DNA, the CDR3 is TGCAGCGTCAAACCGGGACAGGGAAAATACGAGCAGTACTTC. The J gene is TRBJ2-7, the V gene TRBV29-1, with 9 bases identical to TRBD1. This CDR3 region has 14 residues. Germline V CDR1 and CDR2: SQVTM, ANQGSEA. The V segment lost 6 bases and the J segment 4 bases; nucleotides outside the gene matches: 10.

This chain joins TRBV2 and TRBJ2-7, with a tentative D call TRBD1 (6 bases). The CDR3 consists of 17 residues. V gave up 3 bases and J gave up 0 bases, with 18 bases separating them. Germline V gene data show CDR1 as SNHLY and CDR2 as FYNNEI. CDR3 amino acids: CASSDIVWQGYSYEQYF. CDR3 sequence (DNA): TGTGCCAGCAGTGATATCGTGTGGCAGGGGTACTCCTACGAGCAGTACTTC.

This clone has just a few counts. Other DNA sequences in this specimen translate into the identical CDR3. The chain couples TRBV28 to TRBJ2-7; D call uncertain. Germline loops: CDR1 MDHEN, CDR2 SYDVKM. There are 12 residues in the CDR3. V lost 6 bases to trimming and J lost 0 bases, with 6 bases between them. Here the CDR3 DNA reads TGTGCCAGCAGGGAGAGCTCCTACGAGCAGTACTTC. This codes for CASRESSYEQYF.

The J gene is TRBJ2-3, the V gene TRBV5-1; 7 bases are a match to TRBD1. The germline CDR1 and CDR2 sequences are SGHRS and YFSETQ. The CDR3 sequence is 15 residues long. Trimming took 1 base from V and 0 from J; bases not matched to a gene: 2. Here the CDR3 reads CASSLTGASTDTQYF. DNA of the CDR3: TGCGCCAGCAGCTTGACAGGGGCTAGCACAGATACGCAGTATTTT. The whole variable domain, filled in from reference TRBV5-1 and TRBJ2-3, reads KAGVTQTPRYLIKTRGQQVTLSCSPISGHRSVSWYQQTPGQGLQFLFEYFSETQRNKGNFPGRFSGRQFSNSRSEMNVSTLELGDSALYLCASSLTGASTDTQYFGPGTRLTVL.

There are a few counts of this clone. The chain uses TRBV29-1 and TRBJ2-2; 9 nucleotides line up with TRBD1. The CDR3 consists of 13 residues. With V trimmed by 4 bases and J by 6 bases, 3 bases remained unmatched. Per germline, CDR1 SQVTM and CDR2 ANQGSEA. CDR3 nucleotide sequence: TGCAGCGTTGGGACAGGGGAATCCGGGGAGCTGTTTTTT. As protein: CSVGTGESGELFF.

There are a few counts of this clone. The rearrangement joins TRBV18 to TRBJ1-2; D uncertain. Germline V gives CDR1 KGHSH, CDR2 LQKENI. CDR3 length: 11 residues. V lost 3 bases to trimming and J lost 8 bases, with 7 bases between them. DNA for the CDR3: TGTGCCAGCTCACCGGGCAGGGGCTACACCTTC. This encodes CASSPGRGYTF.

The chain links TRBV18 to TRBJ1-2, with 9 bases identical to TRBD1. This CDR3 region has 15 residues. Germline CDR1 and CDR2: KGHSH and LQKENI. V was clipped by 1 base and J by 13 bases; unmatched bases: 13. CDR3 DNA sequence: TGTGCCAGCTCACCACTGCAGGACAGGGGTCATGATCGCACCTTC. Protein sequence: CASSPLQDRGHDRTF. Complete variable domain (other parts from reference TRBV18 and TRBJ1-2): NAGVMQNPRHLVRRRGQEARLRCSPMKGHSHVYWYRQLPEEGLKFMVYLQKENIIDESGMPKERFSAEFPKEGPSILRIQQVVRGDSAAYFCASSPLQDRGHDRTFGSGTRLTVV.

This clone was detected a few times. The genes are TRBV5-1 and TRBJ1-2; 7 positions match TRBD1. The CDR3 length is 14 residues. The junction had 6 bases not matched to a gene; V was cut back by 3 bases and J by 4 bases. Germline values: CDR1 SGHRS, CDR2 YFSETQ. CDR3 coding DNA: TGCGCCAGCAGCTGGGAACAGGGGATCTATGGCTACACCTTC. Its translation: CASSWEQGIYGYTF. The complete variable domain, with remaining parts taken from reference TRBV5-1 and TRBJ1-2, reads KAGVTQTPRYLIKTRGQQVTLSCSPISGHRSVSWYQQTPGQGLQFLFEYFSETQRNKGNFPGRFSGRQFSNSRSEMNVSTLELGDSALYLCASSWEQGIYGYTFGSGTRLTVV.